Listed below are T cell receptor beta chains from one sample, sequenced in a study of beta chain features in type 1 diabetes. Data came from immunoSEQ multiplex PCR; TCRdb stores just in-frame clones and leaves some out. The table shows under 300,000 clones, with 9.5% to 13% occurring only once. Sequencing used naive CD4+ T cells from blood. Receptors originate from a man under 40 with type 1 diabetes. CDR3s include the opening cysteine and the closing phenylalanine or tryptophan. The D gene is left open where the match is weak. Only some rows state a clone size, as once, few, many or a class for expanded clones.

CDR3	DNA	J	V	D	length	size
CASSYQAWTPLHF	TGTGCCAGCAGTTATCAGGCCTGGACACCCCTCCACTTT	TRBJ1-6	TRBV6-6	.	13	.
CASSAGQGAGTGANVLTF	TGTGCCAGCAGCGCAGGACAGGGGGCGGGCACTGGGGCCAACGTCCTGACTTTC	TRBJ2-6	TRBV5-4	TRBD1	18	.
CASRRLAHEQYF	TGTGCCAGCAGACGACTAGCTCACGAGCAGTACTTC	TRBJ2-7	TRBV6-4	TRBD2	12	.
CASSHLAGSLRAYNEQFF	TGTGCCAGCAGTCACCTAGCGGGCTCCTTAAGGGCCTACAATGAGCAGTTCTTC	TRBJ2-1	TRBV14	TRBD2	18	few
CASSLSGVGNQPQHF	TGTGCCAGCAGCTTATCGGGGGTTGGCAATCAGCCCCAGCATTTT	TRBJ1-5	TRBV7-2	.	15	.
CASSGRQGAISGETQYF	TGTGCCAGCAGCGGGAGACAGGGGGCGATTTCGGGAGAGACCCAGTACTTC	TRBJ2-5	TRBV9	TRBD1	17	.
CASIFGGQETQYF	TGTGCCAGCATCTTCGGGGGCCAAGAGACCCAGTACTTC	TRBJ2-5	TRBV2	.	13	.
CASSKPSGGTGELFF	TGTGCCAGCAGCAAACCTAGCGGGGGGACCGGGGAGCTGTTTTTT	TRBJ2-2	TRBV21-1	.	15	.
CASRKTVYNSPLHF	TGTGCCAGCAGGAAGACAGTGTATAATTCACCCCTCCACTTT	TRBJ1-6	TRBV6-5	.	14	.
CASSESPLYGYTF	TGTGCCAGCAGTGAGAGCCCCTTGTATGGCTACACCTTC	TRBJ1-2	TRBV6-1	.	13	.
CASSGGLGEEAFF	TGCGCCAGCAGCGGAGGCCTGGGCGAAGAAGCTTTCTTT	TRBJ1-1	TRBV5-1	.	13	few
CASSLTGTFTGELFF	TGTGCCAGCAGCCTGACAGGTACCTTCACCGGGGAGCTGTTTTTT	TRBJ2-2	TRBV4-2	.	15	.
CASSRGETLHF	TGTGCCAGCAGCCGCGGGGAGACCCTCCACTTT	TRBJ1-6	TRBV9	.	11	.
CSVGGDAYEQYF	TGCAGCGTTGGCGGGGATGCCTACGAGCAGTACTTC	TRBJ2-7	TRBV29-1	.	12	.
CAISDRQGENQYF	TGTGCCATCAGTGACAGACAGGGGGAGAACCAGTACTTC	TRBJ2-5	TRBV10-3	TRBD1	13	.
CASSRGTGRYEQYF	TGCGCCAGCAGCCGGGGGACAGGGAGGTACGAGCAGTACTTC	TRBJ2-7	TRBV4-3	TRBD1	14	.
CASSLEVSSYNSPLHF	TGTGCCAGCAGCTTGGAAGTCAGCTCCTATAATTCACCCCTCCACTTT	TRBJ1-6	TRBV5-4	.	16	.
CSVARSVAGGYNEQFF	TGCAGCGTTGCCCGGTCGGTAGCGGGGGGGTACAATGAGCAGTTCTTC	TRBJ2-1	TRBV29-1	TRBD2	16	few
CASSKAAGTDEQYF	TGTGCCAGCAGTAAGGCAGCGGGGACGGACGAGCAGTACTTC	TRBJ2-7	TRBV5-4	TRBD2	14	few
CASSFEAGTEAFF	TGTGCCAGCAGCTTTGAGGCGGGCACTGAAGCTTTCTTT	TRBJ1-1	TRBV7-9	.	13	.
CSASIEEQYF	TGCAGTGCTTCCATAGAAGAGCAGTACTTC	TRBJ2-5	TRBV20-1	.	10	few
CASSLGDGGGANEQFF	TGCGCCAGCAGCTTGGGGGATGGAGGAGGGGCCAATGAGCAGTTCTTC	TRBJ2-1	TRBV5-1	.	16	.
CASSLRTVTGELFF	TGCGCCAGCAGCTTGAGGACAGTGACCGGGGAGCTGTTTTTT	TRBJ2-2	TRBV5-1	.	14	.
CASSLVRGGPNNEQFF	TGTGCCAGCAGCTTAGTACGCGGGGGGCCGAACAATGAGCAGTTCTTC	TRBJ2-1	TRBV7-9	TRBD2	16	few